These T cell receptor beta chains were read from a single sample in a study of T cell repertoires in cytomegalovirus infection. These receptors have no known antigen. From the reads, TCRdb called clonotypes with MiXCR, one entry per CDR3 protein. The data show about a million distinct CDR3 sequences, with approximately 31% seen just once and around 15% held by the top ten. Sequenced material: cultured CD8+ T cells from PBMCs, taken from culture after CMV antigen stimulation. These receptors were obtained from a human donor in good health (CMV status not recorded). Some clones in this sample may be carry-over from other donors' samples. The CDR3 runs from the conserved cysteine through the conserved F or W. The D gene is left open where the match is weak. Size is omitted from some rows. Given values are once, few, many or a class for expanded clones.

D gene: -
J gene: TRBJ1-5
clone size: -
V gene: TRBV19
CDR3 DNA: TGTGCCAGTAGTTGGGGGGAAGGGAGCAATCAGCCCCAGCATTTT
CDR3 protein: CASSWGEGSNQPQHF

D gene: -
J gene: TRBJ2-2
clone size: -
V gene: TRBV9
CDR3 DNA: TGTGCCAGCAGTGTGGGAAGCGGGGAGCTGTTTTTT
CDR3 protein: CASSVGSGELFF

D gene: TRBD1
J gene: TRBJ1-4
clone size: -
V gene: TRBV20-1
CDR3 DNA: TGCAGTGCAACCACAGGGGGCACAACTAATGAAAAACTGTTTTTT
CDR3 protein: CSATTGGTTNEKLFF

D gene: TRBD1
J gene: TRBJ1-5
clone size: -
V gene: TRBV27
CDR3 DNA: TGTGCCAGCAGACTCGGACAGGGCGACAATCAGCCCCAGCATTTT
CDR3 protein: CASRLGQGDNQPQHF

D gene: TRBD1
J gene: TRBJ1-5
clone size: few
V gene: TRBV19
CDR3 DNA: TGTGCCAGTAGTCCGCGGACAGGCCACAACAGTTGGCTCAGTGACATACCCCAGCATTTT
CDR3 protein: CASSPRTGHNSWLSDIPQHF

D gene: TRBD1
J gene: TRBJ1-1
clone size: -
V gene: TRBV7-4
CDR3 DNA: TGTGTCAGCAGACGTGGGGACAGAGTACCTGAAGCTTTCTTT
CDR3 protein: CVSRRGDRVPEAFF

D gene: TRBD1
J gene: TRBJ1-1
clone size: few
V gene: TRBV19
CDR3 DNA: TGTGCCAGTAGTATAGCGGGGACAGGGGTCGGGAACACTGAAGCTTTCTTT
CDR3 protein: CASSIAGTGVGNTEAFF

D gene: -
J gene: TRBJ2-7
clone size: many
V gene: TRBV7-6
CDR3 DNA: TGTGCCAGCAGCCCTGGGACGGGGACCTACGAGCAGTACTTC
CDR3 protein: CASSPGTGTYEQYF

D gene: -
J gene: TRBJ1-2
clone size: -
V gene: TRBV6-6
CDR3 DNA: TGTGCCGCAAGTCCACAGCGTTTCGGGTTTGGCTACACCTTC
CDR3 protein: CAASPQRFGFGYTF

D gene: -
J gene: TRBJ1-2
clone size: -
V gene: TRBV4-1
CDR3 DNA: TGCGCCAGCAGCCAAAGGTCCAGCTATGACTACACCTTC
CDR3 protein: CASSQRSSYDYTF

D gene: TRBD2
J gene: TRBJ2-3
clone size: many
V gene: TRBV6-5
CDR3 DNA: TGTGCCAGCAGTTACTCGGTTAGCGGGATTAACACAGATACGCAGTATTTT
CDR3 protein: CASSYSVSGINTDTQYF

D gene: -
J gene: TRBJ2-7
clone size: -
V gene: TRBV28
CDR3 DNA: TGTGCCAGCACCAAACTACTTTCGAACCCTTACGAGCAGTACTTC
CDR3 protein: CASTKLLSNPYEQYF

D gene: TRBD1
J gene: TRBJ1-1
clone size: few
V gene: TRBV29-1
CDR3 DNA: TGCAGCGTCAACACTATTCGACAGGGGAAGGACACTGAAGCTTTCTTT
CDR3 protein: CSVNTIRQGKDTEAFF

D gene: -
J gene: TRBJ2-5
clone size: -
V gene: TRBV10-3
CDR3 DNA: TGTGCCATCAGTGCAGGACTTGGCCAAGAGACCCAGTACTTC
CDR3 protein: CAISAGLGQETQYF

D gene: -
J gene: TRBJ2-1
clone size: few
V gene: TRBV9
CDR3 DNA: TGTGCCAGCAGCGCAACTAGGAGTGAGCAGTTCTTC
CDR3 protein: CASSATRSEQFF

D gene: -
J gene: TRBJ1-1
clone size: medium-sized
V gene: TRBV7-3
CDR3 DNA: TGTGCCAGCAGCTTATACCCAGGATCGGTGAACACTGAAGCTTTCTTT
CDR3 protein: CASSLYPGSVNTEAFF

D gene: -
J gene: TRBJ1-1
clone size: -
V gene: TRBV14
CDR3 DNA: TGTGCCAGCACCCCGTGGGGGCCAGACACTGAAGCTTTCTTT
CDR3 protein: CASTPWGPDTEAFF

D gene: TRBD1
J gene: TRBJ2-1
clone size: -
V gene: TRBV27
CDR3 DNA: TGTGCCAACAGTACTGGGGCCAGGGGGTACGACAATGAGCAGTTCTTC
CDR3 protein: CANSTGARGYDNEQFF

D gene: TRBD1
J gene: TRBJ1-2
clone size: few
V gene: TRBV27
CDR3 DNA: TGTGCCAGCAGTTTATCGGGACAGGACTATGGCTACACCTTC
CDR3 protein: CASSLSGQDYGYTF

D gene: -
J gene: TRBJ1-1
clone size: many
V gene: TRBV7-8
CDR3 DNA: TGTGCCAGCAGCCCCCGGGAGAATCCCCTTGATGAAGCTTTCTTT
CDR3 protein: CASSPRENPLDEAFF

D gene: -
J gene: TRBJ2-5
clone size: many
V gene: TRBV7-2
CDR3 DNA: TGTGCCAGCAGAGCTACATACCAAGAGACCCAGTACTTC
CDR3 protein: CASRATYQETQYF

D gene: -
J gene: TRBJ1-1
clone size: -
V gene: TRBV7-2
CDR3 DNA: TGTGCCAGCAGACACCCCCCGCCTGAAGCTTTCTTT
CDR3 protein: CASRHPPPEAFF

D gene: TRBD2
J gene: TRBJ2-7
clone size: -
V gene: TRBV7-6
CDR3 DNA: TGTGCCAGCAGCCTCGGGGGGGAGCTCACCTACGAGCAGTACTTC
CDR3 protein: CASSLGGELTYEQYF

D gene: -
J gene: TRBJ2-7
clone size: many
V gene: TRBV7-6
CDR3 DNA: TGTGCCAGCAGCTTCCGGGGGGCTAACGAGCAGTACTTC
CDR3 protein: CASSFRGANEQYF

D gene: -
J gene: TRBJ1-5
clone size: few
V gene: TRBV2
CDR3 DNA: TGTGCCAGCAAATCCAGGGATTATCAGCCCCAGCATTTT
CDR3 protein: CASKSRDYQPQHF

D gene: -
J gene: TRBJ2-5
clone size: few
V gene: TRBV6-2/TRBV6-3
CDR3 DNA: TGTGCCAGCAGTTACGGGACAAGTGGGGAGACCCAGTACTTC
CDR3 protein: CASSYGTSGETQYF

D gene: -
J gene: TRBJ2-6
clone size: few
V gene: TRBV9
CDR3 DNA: TGTGCCAGCAGCGTAGCGACGTCTGGGGCCAACGTCCTGACTTTC
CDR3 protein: CASSVATSGANVLTF

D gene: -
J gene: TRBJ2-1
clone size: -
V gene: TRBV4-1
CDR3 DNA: TGCGCCAGCAGCCAAGGACAGATGGTCTTC
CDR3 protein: CASSQGQMVF

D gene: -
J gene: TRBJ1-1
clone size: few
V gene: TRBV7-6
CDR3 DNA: TGTGCCAGCAGCTCAGAGGCCTTTAGGACTGAAGCTTTCTTT
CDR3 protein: CASSSEAFRTEAFF

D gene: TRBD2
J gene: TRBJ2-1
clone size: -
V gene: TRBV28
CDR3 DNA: TGTGCCAGCAGTTTCGGGACTAGCGGGGGGGAATATGAGCAGTTCTTC
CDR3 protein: CASSFGTSGGEYEQFF

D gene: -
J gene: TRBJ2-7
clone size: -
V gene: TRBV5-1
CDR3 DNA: TGCGCCAGCAGCTTGGACCCGTGGGGGGCCTCCTACGAGCAGTACTTC
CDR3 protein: CASSLDPWGASYEQYF

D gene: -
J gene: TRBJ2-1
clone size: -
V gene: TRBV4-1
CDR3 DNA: TGCGCCAGCATGGGGGTCTCTCTATGGCAGTTCTTC
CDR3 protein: CASMGVSLWQFF

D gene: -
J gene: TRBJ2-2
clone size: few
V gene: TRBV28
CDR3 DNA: TGTGCCAGCACCCGTCGAGGGATTAGAGGCACCGGGGAGCTGTTTTTT
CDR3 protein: CASTRRGIRGTGELFF

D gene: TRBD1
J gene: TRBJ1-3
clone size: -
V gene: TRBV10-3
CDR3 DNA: TGTGCCATCCGGACAGGGAAAGCCCCTGGAAACACCATATATTTT
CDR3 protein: CAIRTGKAPGNTIYF

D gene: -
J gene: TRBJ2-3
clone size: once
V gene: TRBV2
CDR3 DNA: TGTGCCAGCAGGGACTTGGGGCTGTATTTT
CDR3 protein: CASRDLGLYF

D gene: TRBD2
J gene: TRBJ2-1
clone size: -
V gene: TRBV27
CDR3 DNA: TGTGCCAGCAGTTTCTCTAGCGGTGAACTATACAATGAGCAGTTCTTC
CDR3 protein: CASSFSSGELYNEQFF

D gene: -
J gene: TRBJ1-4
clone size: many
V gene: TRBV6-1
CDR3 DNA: TGTGCCAGCACCTACAGGAGTGCAACTAATGAAAAACTGTTTTTT
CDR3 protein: CASTYRSATNEKLFF

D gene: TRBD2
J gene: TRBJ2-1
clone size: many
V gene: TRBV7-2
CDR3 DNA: TGTGCCAGCAGCCTCGGGGGGGCGTCCAATGAGCAGTTCTTC
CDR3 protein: CASSLGGASNEQFF

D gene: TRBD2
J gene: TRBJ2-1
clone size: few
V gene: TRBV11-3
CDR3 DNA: TGTGCCAGCAGCTTAGATATGGCGGGGGGAAGTAATGAGCAGTTCTTC
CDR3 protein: CASSLDMAGGSNEQFF

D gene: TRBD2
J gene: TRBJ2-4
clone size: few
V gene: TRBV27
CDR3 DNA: TGTGCCAGCAGCCTTCTTCTAGCGGGGGCCAAAAACATTCAGTACTTC
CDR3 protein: CASSLLLAGAKNIQYF

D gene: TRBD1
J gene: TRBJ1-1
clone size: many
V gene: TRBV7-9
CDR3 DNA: TGTGCCAGCAGCTTACGGGACCCCGGGACAGGGGAGACTGAAGCTTTCTTT
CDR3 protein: CASSLRDPGTGETEAFF

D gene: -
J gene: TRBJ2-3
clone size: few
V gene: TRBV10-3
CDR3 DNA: TGTGCCATCAGTGACCAAGTGGGGGCCCCCGAAGATGATACGCAGTATTTT
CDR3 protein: CAISDQVGAPEDDTQYF

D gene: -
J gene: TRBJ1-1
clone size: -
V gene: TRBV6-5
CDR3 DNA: TGTGCCAGCAGTTACTCGACCGGAGCGCATGAAGCTTTCTTT
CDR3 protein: CASSYSTGAHEAFF

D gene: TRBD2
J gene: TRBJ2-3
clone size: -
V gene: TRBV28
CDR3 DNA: TGTGCCAGCAGTTTAATACGGGGCCACGAAGGGGAGGGGACGCAGTATTTT
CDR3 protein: CASSLIRGHEGEGTQYF

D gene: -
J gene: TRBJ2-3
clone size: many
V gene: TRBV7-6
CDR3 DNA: TGTGCCAGCAGCCCTCGGTTTAAGGTTATCACAGATACGCAGTATTTT
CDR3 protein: CASSPRFKVITDTQYF

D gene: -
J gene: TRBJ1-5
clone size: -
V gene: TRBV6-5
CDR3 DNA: TGTGCCAGCAGTTGGTCAGATCTTTATAGCAATCAGCCCCAGCATTTT
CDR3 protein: CASSWSDLYSNQPQHF

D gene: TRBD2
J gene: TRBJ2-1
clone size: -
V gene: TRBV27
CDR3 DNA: TGTGCCAGCAGTACTAGCGGGGGGCTCCACAATGAGCAGTTCTTC
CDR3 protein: CASSTSGGLHNEQFF

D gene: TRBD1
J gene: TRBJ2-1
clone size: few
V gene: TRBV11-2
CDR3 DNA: TGTGCCACCATCATGTGGACAGGGTTGTACAATGAGCAGTTCTTC
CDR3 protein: CATIMWTGLYNEQFF

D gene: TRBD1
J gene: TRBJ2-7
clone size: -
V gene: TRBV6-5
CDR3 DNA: TGTGCCAGCAGTTACGGTGGACAGGGGGGGGACGAGCAGTACTTC
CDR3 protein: CASSYGGQGGDEQYF

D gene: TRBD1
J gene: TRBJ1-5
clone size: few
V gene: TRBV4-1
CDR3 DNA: TGCGCCAGCAGCAAAGTGGACAGGGGGCTTCAGCCCCAGCATTTT
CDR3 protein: CASSKVDRGLQPQHF

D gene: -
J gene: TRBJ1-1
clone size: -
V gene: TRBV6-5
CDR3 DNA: TGTGCCAGCAGTTACGGGGGCACGCACACTGAAGCTTTCTTT
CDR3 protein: CASSYGGTHTEAFF

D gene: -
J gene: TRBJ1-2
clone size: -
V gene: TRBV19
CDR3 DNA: TGTGCCTCGGGGGTAGGGGGATATGGCTACACCTTC
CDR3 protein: CASGVGGYGYTF

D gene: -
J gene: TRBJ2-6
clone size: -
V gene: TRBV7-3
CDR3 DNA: TGTGCCAGCAGCTTAACCGGGGGGCGCCGAATCCCTCCTGGGGCCAACGTCCCGACTTTC
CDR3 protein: CASSLTGGRRIPPGANVPTF

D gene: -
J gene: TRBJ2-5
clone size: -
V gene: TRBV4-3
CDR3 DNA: TGCGCCAGCAGCCAAGACCCCTTGTCCAGCGGGTTTGAGACCCAGTACTTC
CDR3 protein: CASSQDPLSSGFETQYF

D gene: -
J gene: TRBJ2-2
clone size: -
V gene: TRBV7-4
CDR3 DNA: TGTGCCAGCAGCTTAATGACGGTGAACACCGGGGAGCTGTTTTTT
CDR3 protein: CASSLMTVNTGELFF